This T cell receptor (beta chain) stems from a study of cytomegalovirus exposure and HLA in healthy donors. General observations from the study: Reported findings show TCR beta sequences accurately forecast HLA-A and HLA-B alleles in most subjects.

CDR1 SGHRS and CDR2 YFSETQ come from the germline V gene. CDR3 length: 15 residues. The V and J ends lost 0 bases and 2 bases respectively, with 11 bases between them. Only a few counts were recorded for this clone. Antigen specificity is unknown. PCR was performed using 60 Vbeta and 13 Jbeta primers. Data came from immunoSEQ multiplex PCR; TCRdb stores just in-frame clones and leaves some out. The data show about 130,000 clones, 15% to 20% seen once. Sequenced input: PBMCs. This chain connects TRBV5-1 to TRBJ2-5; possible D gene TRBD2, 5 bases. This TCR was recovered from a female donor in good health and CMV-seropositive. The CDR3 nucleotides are TGCGCCAGCAGCTTGGGCTACACTAGTCAAGAGACCCAGTACTTC. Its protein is CASSLGYTSQETQYF.